A few counts support the clone carrying this T cell receptor beta chain. Antigen: not known. This record comes from a study of identical twins. Study-level results: In cord blood, abundant beta clonotypes had fewer insertions; memory showed no trend.

The cDNA had a unique molecular identifier and a template-switch universal primer site. TCRdb processed the 5' RACE reads anew with MiXCR; each CDR3 protein has one entry. The sample contains about 490,000 distinct CDR3 sequences, approximately 16% of which appear only once. This CDR3 contains 14 residues. The germline V gene has CDR1 SGHTA and CDR2 FQGNSA. Trimming stripped 3 bases from V and 6 bases from J, with 14 bases between. The same data also went into a second study, on yellow fever vaccine responses in identical twins.

What was sequenced was CD4+ T cells sorted from blood. The chain carries TRBV7-2 and TRBJ1-1, with D possibly being TRBD1 (5 bases). The source is a woman in her late teens or twenties in good health. Here the CDR3 DNA reads TGTGCCAGCAGCTTGGGGCTCAGGTTGGCTGAAGCTTTCTTT. Its translation is CASSLGLRLAEAFF.